These 31 T cell receptor beta chains originate from one sample sequenced in a study of T-cell memory formation after mild COVID-19 (dated by TCRdb to 2020 to 2022). Library preparation used 5' RACE. Sequencing relied on an Illumina NovaSeq 6000. Through fastp at Q25 and MiXCR, TCRdb rebuilt clones from the public reads, retaining in-frame beta chains. When rows share a CDR3 protein, they turn into one entry using the most common DNA and genes. In all, the sample holds 550,000 to 600,000 distinct CDR3 sequences, and approximately 15% of those were seen once. The ten top clones hold roughly 7.8% of the sample. What was sequenced was PBMCs or a T cell subset sorted from them (not recorded which). Receptor source: an adult woman who had mild COVID-19 (a few samples of this study predate the infection). The sample titles of this study are shuffled in the database, so cell type and time point are left out; the donor was told from shared clones.

This clonotype occurred a few times. This chain uses TRBV4-1 with TRBJ2-2; D is uncertain. Germline assignment: CDR1 MGHRA and CDR2 YSYEKL. CDR3 length equals 11 residues. The ends were cut back, 2 bases at V and 8 bases at J, with 3 bases in the middle. This CDR3 reads CASSQRGELFF. The CDR3 DNA sequence: TGCGCCAGCAGCCAACGGGGGGAGCTGTTTTTT.

V is TRBV20-1 and J is TRBJ1-1, with TRBD1 matching over 8 bases. Losses at the gene ends were 6 bases for V and 4 bases for J; bases not matched to a gene: 7. The length of the CDR3 is 13 residues. The V gene's germline CDR1 is DFQATT and CDR2 SNEGSKA (reference sequence). CDR3 in amino acids: CSAGGTGATEAFF. Written as DNA, the CDR3 is TGCAGTGCGGGAGGGACAGGAGCCACTGAAGCTTTCTTT.

This clonotype was seen a handful of times. This rearrangement joins TRBV5-1 to TRBJ1-1; D unclear. Germline V gives CDR1 SGHRS, CDR2 YFSETQ. The CDR3 runs to 17 residues. The V and J ends lost 4 bases and 4 bases respectively, with 23 bases between them. The CDR3 is CASSPYVYGERSTEAFF. The CDR3 DNA reads TGCGCCAGCAGCCCTTATGTATACGGGGAGAGGAGCACTGAAGCTTTCTTT.

The chain is built from TRBV20-1 and TRBJ2-7; D perhaps matches TRBD2 (5 bases). The CDR3 is 15 amino acids. V lost 3 bases, J lost 4 bases, and 19 bases lay in between. Germline V gene data show CDR1 as DFQATT and CDR2 as SNEGSKA (reference sequence). This CDR3 is CSARDGGLTPYEQYF. The CDR3 region has the DNA TGCAGTGCTAGGGACGGAGGACTTACCCCATACGAGCAGTACTTC.

The V call is TRBV7-9, the J call TRBJ2-6, with D possibly matching TRBD1 (6 bases). The CDR3 is made up of 17 amino acids. V dropped 8 bases and J dropped 2 bases, with 19 bases sitting between them. Germline V gives CDR1 SEHNR, CDR2 FQNEAQ (reference sequence). The CDR3 loop reads CASGQETGFAGANVLTF. CDR3 nucleotide sequence: TGTGCCAGCGGCCAAGAGACAGGTTTCGCTGGGGCCAACGTCCTGACTTTC. Looking up the rest from reference TRBV7-9 and TRBJ2-6 gives the full variable domain: DTGVSQNPRHKITKRGQNVTFRCDPISEHNRLYWYRQTLGQGPEFLTYFQNEAQLEKSRLLSDRFSAERPKGSFSTLEIQRTEQGDSAMYLCASGQETGFAGANVLTFGAGSRLTVL.

This clonotype was recorded a few times. The rearrangement joins TRBV3-1 to TRBJ2-7; no clear D gene. This CDR3 is built from 15 residues. The germline V gene encodes CDR1 LGHDT and CDR2 YNNKEL (reference sequence). V was pared by 0 bases and J by 0 bases, with 9 bases between. CDR3 in amino acids: CASSQEEVSSYEQYF. The CDR3 DNA sequence: TGTGCCAGCAGCCAAGAAGAGGTTAGCTCCTACGAGCAGTACTTC.

The chain uses TRBV18 and TRBJ2-7; the match to TRBD2 covers 12 bases. Germline trimming cut 0 bases from V and 4 bases from J; bases unmatched to any gene: 7. Germline-derived CDR1 and CDR2 are KGHSH and LQKENI. The CDR3 is made up of 17 amino acids. The CDR3 sequence: CASSPPTTSGSWYEQYF. The CDR3 DNA reads as TGTGCCAGCTCACCACCTACGACTAGCGGGAGTTGGTACGAGCAGTACTTC.

This clonotype has only a few counts. The gene calls are TRBV18 and TRBJ2-3; D is unclear. The CDR3 consists of 18 residues. In germline, CDR1 is KGHSH, CDR2 LQKENI. Trimming took off 6 bases at V and 2 bases at J, with 24 bases between the two ends. CDR3 sequence: CASSTTSGSLLNTDTQYF. The CDR3 region has the DNA TGTGCCAGCTCCACCACGAGTGGGTCCCTCCTTAACACAGATACGCAGTATTTT.

The gene calls are TRBV7-8 and TRBJ2-1; D is undetermined. The CDR3 totals 16 residues. Per the germline V gene, CDR1 is SGHVS and CDR2 is FQNEAQ. With 1 base removed from V and 2 bases from J, the gap between germline ends came to 12 bases. Here the CDR3 DNA reads TGTGCCAGCAGCTTAGAGGGCCCTTCCACCTACAATGAGCAGTTCTTC. This encodes CASSLEGPSTYNEQFF.

This clonotype was seen many times. This chain links TRBV5-1 with TRBJ2-2; D not certain. Trimming stripped 1 base from V and 7 bases from J, with 2 bases between. The CDR3 is 11 residues long. Per the germline V gene, CDR1 is SGHRS and CDR2 is YFSETQ. The CDR3 protein is CASSLIGELFF. DNA for the CDR3: TGCGCCAGCAGCTTGATCGGGGAGCTGTTTTTT.

This clonotype occurred many times. V and J are TRBV4-3 and TRBJ2-1; TRBD2 aligns across 9 bases. Germline values: CDR1 LGHNA, CDR2 YSLEER. The CDR3 is made up of 17 amino acids. V lost 0 bases and J lost 0; bases outside the gene matches: 3. CDR3 coding DNA: TGCGCCAGCAGCCAAGAAGGGCGGGAGGGCTCCTACAATGAGCAGTTCTTC. This sequence encodes CASSQEGREGSYNEQFF.

The chain employs TRBV9 and TRBJ2-3; the match to TRBD2 covers 7 bases. V trimming: 0 bases; J trimming: 1 base; junction bases outside the gene matches: 5. The germline gives CDR1 SGDLS, CDR2 YYNGEE. This CDR3 is 16 amino acids long. CDR3 nucleotide sequence: TGTGCCAGCAGCGTAGGTGGACGGGGGGGCACAGATACGCAGTATTTT. This translates into CASSVGGRGGTDTQYF.

J is TRBJ1-1 and V is TRBV20-1; TRBD1 might be the D (5 bases). Looked up from germline, CDR1 is DFQATT and CDR2 is SNEGSKA (reference sequence). Between the trimmed V and J ends, which lost 0 bases and 1 base, there was a span of 21 bases. The CDR3 has 18 amino acids. The CDR3 loop reads CSARDSRGLGFQNTEAFF. CDR3 nucleotide sequence: TGCAGTGCTAGAGATTCGAGGGGATTGGGGTTCCAGAACACTGAAGCTTTCTTT.

This clonotype has only a few counts. The chain carries TRBV5-4 and TRBJ2-1; 14 bases align to TRBD2. The CDR3 runs 19 residues. After removal of 0 bases from V and 6 bases from J, the junction contained 11 bases not matched to a gene. Germline V CDR1 and CDR2: SGHNT, YYREEE (reference sequence). The CDR3 here is CASSLGGLAGDRGFNEQFF. CDR3 sequence (DNA): TGTGCCAGCAGCTTGGGGGGACTAGCGGGAGACCGGGGTTTCAATGAGCAGTTCTTC.

The chain combines TRBV3-1 with TRBJ1-1; D not certain. The V gene lost 6 bases and the J gene lost 4 bases, with 12 bases spanning the gap. Germline loops: CDR1 LGHDT, CDR2 YNNKEL (reference sequence). This CDR3 is built from 13 residues. Here the CDR3 reads CASSPSAPTEAFF. Written as DNA, the CDR3 is TGTGCCAGCAGTCCCTCAGCCCCCACTGAAGCTTTCTTT.

The chain combines TRBV9 with TRBJ1-5; D is unclear. CDR1 is SGDLS, CDR2 YYNGEE, per germline. Trimming shortened V by 4 bases and J by 1 base, and 12 bases separated the two germline ends. The CDR3 spans 15 residues. CDR3 bases: TGTGCCAGCAGCCCCCGGGATTTGAGCAATCAGCCCCAGCATTTT. Translated, it gives CASSPRDLSNQPQHF.

This clonotype was recorded a few times. The chain carries TRBV28 and TRBJ2-2; TRBD2 might be the D (6 bases). Trimming removed 6 bases from V and 7 bases from J, with 21 bases in between. This CDR3 region has 16 residues. Germline assignment: CDR1 MDHEN and CDR2 SYDVKM. DNA for the CDR3: TGTGCCAGCAGCAATGGCGGGACGACGTTCGTCGGGGAGCTGTTTTTT. Encoded protein: CASSNGGTTFVGELFF.

This clonotype was counted only a few times. The V gene is TRBV5-5, the J gene TRBJ2-7; possibly TRBD2 for D (7 bases). The germline V gene has CDR1 SGHKS and CDR2 YYEKEE (reference sequence). Trimming removed 4 bases from V and 0 bases from J, with 17 bases in between. This CDR3 is 16 amino acids long. CDR3 nucleotide sequence: TGTGCCAGCAGCCTACAGGGAGGGTTTACCTCCTACGAGCAGTACTTC. Protein: CASSLQGGFTSYEQYF.

This clonotype was counted a few times. The chain carries TRBV2 and TRBJ2-7; D not certain. V was shortened by 6 bases and J by 5 bases, with 14 bases between the two germline ends. CDR1 SNHLY and CDR2 FYNNEI come from the germline V gene. This CDR3 contains 13 residues. CDR3 protein: CASRGISTHEQYF. The CDR3, as DNA: TGTGCCAGCAGGGGGATCTCGACCCACGAGCAGTACTTC.

This clonotype appeared a few times. This sequence joins TRBV30 and TRBJ1-1; D remains ambiguous. The CDR3 extends over 11 amino acids. Germline V gives CDR1 GTSNPN, CDR2 SVGIG (reference sequence). V gave up 1 base and J gave up 9 bases, with 9 bases separating them. CDR3 loop: CAWSGPRQAFF. The CDR3 nucleotides read TGTGCCTGGAGTGGACCGCGGCAAGCTTTCTTT.

V and J are TRBV15 and TRBJ2-3; perhaps TRBD2 as D (7 bases). V dropped 0 bases and J dropped 3 bases, with 10 bases sitting between them. The CDR3 has 15 amino acids. CDR1 LNHNV and CDR2 YYDKDF come from the germline V gene (reference sequence). The CDR3 reads CATSRDGGATDTQYF. The CDR3 DNA is TGTGCCACCAGCAGAGATGGGGGGGCGACAGATACGCAGTATTTT.

Here the CDR3 DNA reads TGCAGTGCTAGTCAACCGGGACGCGGCTTCAATGAGCAGTTCTTC. The encoded protein is CSASQPGRGFNEQFF. V is TRBV20-1 and J is TRBJ2-1, with D perhaps assigned TRBD1 or TRBD2 (5 bases each). The CDR3 covers 15 residues. Germline CDR1 and CDR2: DFQATT and SNEGSKA (reference sequence). Trimming shortened V by 3 bases and J by 6 bases, and 18 bases separated the two germline ends.

This clonotype showed up just a few times. The chain combines TRBV5-5 with TRBJ2-2; TRBD1 aligns across 10 bases. CDR3 length: 17 amino acids. Germline V gene sequence: CDR1 SGHKS, CDR2 YYEKEE (reference sequence). The V and J ends lost 4 bases and 4 bases, in that order; junction bases with no gene match: 10. The CDR3 sequence: CASSMGQGLRSTGELFF. CDR3 DNA sequence: TGTGCCAGCAGCATGGGACAGGGGCTCCGGAGCACCGGGGAGCTGTTTTTT.

Only a few counts were recorded for this clonotype. The chain has TRBV20-1 and TRBJ1-6; 10 bases map to TRBD1. Germline assignment: CDR1 DFQATT and CDR2 SNEGSKA (reference sequence). The CDR3 runs 16 residues. J was trimmed by 9 bases and V by 0 bases; bases with no gene match: 8. CDR3 loop: CSARDPMTGGTSPLHF. In DNA form, the CDR3 reads TGCAGTGCTAGAGATCCGATGACAGGGGGCACTTCACCCCTCCACTTT.

CDR3 DNA: TGTGCCAGCAGTGCGGGGACTCTCCGACCCACAGATACGCAGTATTTT. It is translated as CASSAGTLRPTDTQYF. The genes are TRBV2 and TRBJ2-3, with a possible D match to TRBD2 (6 bases). This CDR3 region has 16 residues. V lost 4 bases and J lost 2, with 16 bases in between. The germline CDR1 and CDR2 sequences are SNHLY and FYNNEI.

This clonotype was picked up a small number of times. This chain connects TRBV21-1 to TRBJ2-1; no DNA check was done on the table's D call, TRBD2. TRBV21-1 is a pseudogene. The CDR3 is made up of 18 amino acids. CDR3 in DNA: TGTGCCAGCAGCAAAAGACTAGCGGGACGGAGCTCCTACAATGAGCAGTTCTTC. Its translation: CASSKRLAGRSSYNEQFF.

The J gene is TRBJ2-7, the V gene TRBV29-1; D perhaps matches TRBD1 (6 bases). V lost 7 bases, J lost 3 bases, and 16 bases lay in between. The CDR3 extends over 13 amino acids. Germline loops: CDR1 SQVTM, CDR2 ANQGSEA. DNA for the CDR3: TGCAGCGCAGTACAGGGAATCGGCTACGAGCAGTACTTC. It encodes CSAVQGIGYEQYF.

The V call is TRBV7-9, the J call TRBJ1-5, with 7 positions matching TRBD1. V shed 1 base and J 7 bases; nucleotides not matched to a gene: 4. Per the germline V gene, CDR1 is SEHNR and CDR2 is FQNEAQ (reference sequence). The CDR3 spans 14 residues. The CDR3 region is CASSLDRGHQPQHF. CDR3 DNA sequence: TGTGCCAGCAGCTTAGACAGGGGTCACCAGCCCCAGCATTTT. Full variable domain (remainder filled in from reference TRBV7-9 and TRBJ1-5): DTGVSQNPRHKITKRGQNVTFRCDPISEHNRLYWYRQTLGQGPEFLTYFQNEAQLEKSRLLSDRFSAERPKGSFSTLEIQRTEQGDSAMYLCASSLDRGHQPQHFGDGTRLSIL.

This clonotype was counted many times. The chain joins TRBV4-3 to TRBJ1-1; 7 positions agree with TRBD1. Germline CDR1 LGHNA, CDR2 YSLEER. This CDR3 region has 13 residues. The ends lost 0 bases at V and 7 bases at J; junction bases unmatched: 2. The CDR3 sequence is CASSQETGLEAFF. CDR3 DNA sequence: TGCGCCAGCAGCCAAGAGACAGGGCTTGAAGCTTTCTTT.

The table lists this clonotype with a few counts. One end of the junction does not line up with germline, which may come from a read error. The chain joins TRBV12-3 or TRBV12-4 to TRBJ1-4, with no clear D. This CDR3 comprises 12 residues. The CDR3 nucleotides are TGTGCCAGCAGCCAAACTCGCGGGCCGATTAGATTT. Translated: CASSQTRGPIRF.

This chain connects TRBV24-1 to TRBJ1-2; TRBD1 matches 10 bases. The germline V gene has CDR1 KGHDR and CDR2 SFDVKD. The CDR3 loop spans 15 amino acids. V lost 4 bases to trimming and J lost 8 bases; unmatched junction nucleotides: 9. CDR3 coding DNA: TGTGCCACCAGTGACCCCCGGGACAGGGGCGGCGGCTACACCTTC. It yields the protein CATSDPRDRGGGYTF.